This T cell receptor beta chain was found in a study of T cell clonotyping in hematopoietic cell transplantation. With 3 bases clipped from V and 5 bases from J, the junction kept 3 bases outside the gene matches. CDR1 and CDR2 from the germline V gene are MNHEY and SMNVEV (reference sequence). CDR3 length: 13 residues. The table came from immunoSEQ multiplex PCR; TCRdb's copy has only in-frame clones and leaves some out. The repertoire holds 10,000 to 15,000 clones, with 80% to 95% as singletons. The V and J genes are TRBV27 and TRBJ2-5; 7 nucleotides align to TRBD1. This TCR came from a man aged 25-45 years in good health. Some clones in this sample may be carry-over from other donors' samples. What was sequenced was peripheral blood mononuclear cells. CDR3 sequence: CASSLTGSETQYF. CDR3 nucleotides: TGTGCCAGCAGTTTGACAGGGTCGGAGACCCAGTACTTC.